Only one count was recorded for the clone carrying this T cell receptor beta chain. Germline assignment: CDR1 LNHNV and CDR2 YYDKDF (reference sequence). The CDR3 runs to 13 residues. V was clipped by 6 bases and J by 0 bases, with 6 bases between them. This sample is part of a study of CD8+CD57+ T cells in acquired aplastic anemia. Looking at the study overall: CD4+ and CD8+ cells, once sorted, gave DNA averaging about 3 ug.

According to the study, genomic DNA was the template for TCR beta VDJ and CDR3 profiling. One entry per CDR3 protein results from TCRdb running MiXCR on the reads. In the table there are a few hundred thousand distinct CDR3 sequences, 55% to 60% of which are singletons. The sequencing input was sorted CD4+, CD8+, or CD8+CD57+ T cells (not recorded which) from PBMCs. V usage is TRBV15 and J usage is TRBJ1-5, with D uncertain. This clonotype was sampled from a human donor with severe aplastic anemia or a healthy control (not recorded which). CDR3 in amino acids: CATSWDSNQPQHF. The CDR3 region has the DNA TGTGCCACCAGTTGGGATAGCAATCAGCCCCAGCATTTT.